The 15 T cell receptor beta chains below all came from one sample that was sequenced in a study of OX40 agonist ivuxolimab in advanced cancers. Sequencing was performed with immunoSEQ multiplex PCR; in TCRdb, only in-frame clones are kept and a portion is missing. The sample consists of around 100,000 clones, 85% to 95% of them appearing once. The material was CD4+ or CD8+ T cells sorted from blood, obtained in a trial of the OX40 agonist ivuxolimab. The receptors were sampled from an adult with an advanced solid tumor such as melanoma, head and neck, liver or kidney cancer.

This sequence joins TRBV6-5 and TRBJ2-4; D is perhaps TRBD1 or TRBD2 (6 bases each). V lost 10 bases to trimming and J lost 6 bases, with 16 bases between them. Germline CDR1 MNHEY, CDR2 SVGAGI. The CDR3 length is 13 residues. This chain's CDR3 is CATTPGAPNIQYF. The DNA of the CDR3 is TGTGCCACCACTCCGGGGGCCCCAAACATTCAGTACTTC.

The genes are TRBV9 and TRBJ1-2; a possible D gene is TRBD1 (6 bases). CDR1 and CDR2 (germline): SGDLS, YYNGEE. The CDR3 sequence is 17 residues long. V was pared by 1 base and J by 10 bases, with 26 bases between. The CDR3 loop reads CASSVSPNSGVGPPYTF. The CDR3 region has the DNA TGTGCCAGCAGCGTATCGCCTAACTCAGGGGTTGGGCCCCCCTACACCTTC.

V gene TRBV28 combines with J gene TRBJ1-6, with unresolved D. CDR3 length equals 12 residues. Germline assignment: CDR1 MDHEN and CDR2 SYDVKM. The V end was cut by 5 bases, the J end by 12 bases, with 11 bases between. The CDR3 spells CASSIGSLPLHF. The CDR3, as DNA: TGTGCCAGCAGTATCGGCTCCTTACCCCTCCACTTT.

The rearrangement uses TRBV6-1 and TRBJ1-5; D not certain. This CDR3 spans 14 amino acids. V shed 5 bases and J shed 1 base, with 9 bases lying between them. Germline V gives CDR1 MNHNS, CDR2 SASEGT. DNA of the CDR3: TGTGCCAGCAGTTATAGTTTCAGCAATCAGCCCCAGCATTTT. Translated: CASSYSFSNQPQHF.

This rearrangement joins TRBV6-6 to TRBJ1-3; D possibly corresponds to TRBD1 (5 bases). The germline V and J ends were trimmed by 3 bases and 1 base, with 13 bases remaining between them. This CDR3 comprises 16 residues. Germline V gene data show CDR1 as MNHNY and CDR2 as SVGAGI (reference sequence). This CDR3 reads CASSYSPGLSGNTIYF. CDR3 bases: TGTGCCAGCAGTTATTCCCCAGGGCTGTCTGGAAACACCATATATTTT.

The chain uses TRBV4-1 and TRBJ2-3, with TRBD2 matching 13 bases. The CDR3 loop spans 20 amino acids. The germline V gene has CDR1 MGHRA and CDR2 YSYEKL. V dropped 4 bases and J dropped 1; count of bases not matched to a gene: 14. This CDR3 reads CASSRQPVELAGGGTDTQYF. CDR3 nucleotides: TGCGCCAGCAGCCGCCAGCCCGTGGAACTAGCGGGGGGGGGCACAGATACGCAGTATTTT.

CDR3 DNA sequence: TGTGCCAGTAGTACACTAGGCAGTGCCAGCAATCAGCCCCAGCATTTT. Translated, it gives CASSTLGSASNQPQHF. The V gene is TRBV19, the J gene TRBJ1-5; D is unresolved. Germline CDR1 and CDR2: LNHDA and SQIVND (reference sequence). V was trimmed by 4 bases and J by 1 base, leaving 14 bases between them. The CDR3 spans 16 residues.

This chain uses TRBV28 with TRBJ2-1, with 9 positions matching TRBD1. Germline V gene sequence: CDR1 MDHEN, CDR2 SYDVKM. The CDR3 length is 13 residues. Trimming at V came to 6 bases and at J to 7 bases, leaving 4 bases not matched to a gene. The CDR3 nucleotides are TGTGCCAGCAGAAGGACAGGGGTGAATGAGCAGTTCTTC. Translated, it gives CASRRTGVNEQFF. Together with reference TRBV28 and TRBJ2-1, the CDR3 gives the full variable domain: DVKVTQSSRYLVKRTGEKVFLECVQDMDHENMFWYRQDPGLGLRLIYFSYDVKMKEKGDIPEGYSVSREKKERFSLILESASTNQTSMYLCASRRTGVNEQFFGPGTRLTVL.

Only a few counts were recorded for this clone. J is TRBJ1-6 and V is TRBV5-1; 7 nucleotides align to TRBD1. Germline values: CDR1 SGHRS, CDR2 YFSETQ. There are 16 residues in the CDR3. J gave up 7 bases and V 3 bases, and 10 bases lay outside the gene matches. The CDR3 is CASSYQTGTANSPLHF. CDR3 bases: TGCGCCAGCAGCTATCAAACCGGGACAGCCAATTCACCCCTCCACTTT.

The rearrangement joins TRBV15 to TRBJ2-5; D not certain. CDR3 size: 13 residues. Deletions cut 5 bases from V and 3 bases from J, with 10 bases between. CDR1 and CDR2 from the germline V gene are LNHNV and YYDKDF (reference sequence). The CDR3 coding sequence is TGTGCCACCAGCCCCCGTATGGAAGAGACCCAGTACTTC. Translating it yields CATSPRMEETQYF.

The chain joins TRBV12-5 to TRBJ2-3; D remains unclear. CDR1 and CDR2 (germline): LGHNT, FRNRAP. V lost 3 bases and J lost 1, with 5 bases in between. The CDR3 has 13 residues. The CDR3 region has the DNA TGTGCTAGTGGTTTCCAAGGCACAGATACGCAGTATTTT. The encoded protein is CASGFQGTDTQYF.

This rearrangement joins TRBV30 to TRBJ1-3; D not resolved. V was cut by 1 base and J by 2 bases, with 6 bases left in between. The CDR3 spans 13 residues. Germline values: CDR1 GTSNPN, CDR2 SVGIG (reference sequence). As DNA, the CDR3 is TGTGCCTGGAGTGGGACTCCTGGAAACACCATATATTTT. The encoded protein is CAWSGTPGNTIYF.

The rearrangement links TRBV6-6 to TRBJ2-1, with 10 bases fitting TRBD2. The CDR3 contains 12 residues. Germline loops: CDR1 MNHNY, CDR2 SVGAGI (reference sequence). Trimming at V came to 4 bases and at J to 14 bases, leaving 5 bases not matched to a gene. In DNA, the CDR3 is TGTGCCAGCAGTTCGATAGCGGGAGGCGAGTTCTTC. Its protein product is CASSSIAGGEFF.

The chain has TRBV18 and TRBJ2-5, with a weak D call TRBD1 (5 bases). V lost 3 bases, J lost 5 bases, and 16 bases lay in between. CDR3 size: 15 residues. CDR1 is KGHSH and CDR2 is LQKENI in the germline V gene. CDR3 DNA sequence: TGTGCCAGCTCACCGCCAGGGCGAAGAAAGGAGACCCAGTACTTC. Its translation: CASSPPGRRKETQYF.

The chain couples TRBV6-4 to TRBJ1-6; possibly TRBD1 for D (6 bases). CDR3 length equals 15 residues. The germline V gene encodes CDR1 MRHNA and CDR2 SNTAGT. The germline V and J ends were trimmed by 8 bases and 13 bases, with 24 bases remaining between them. DNA of the CDR3: TGTGCCAGCGCCCAAAGGGGGATTCCACGGGATCCCCTCCACTTT. Translating gives CASAQRGIPRDPLHF.